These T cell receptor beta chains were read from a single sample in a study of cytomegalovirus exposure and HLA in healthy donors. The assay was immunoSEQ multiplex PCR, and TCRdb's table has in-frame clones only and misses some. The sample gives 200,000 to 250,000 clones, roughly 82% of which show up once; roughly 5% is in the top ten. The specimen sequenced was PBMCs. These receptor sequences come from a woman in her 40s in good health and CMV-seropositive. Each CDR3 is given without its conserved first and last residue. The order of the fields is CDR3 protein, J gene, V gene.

CDR3 protein: ASSQGPRGEQY
J gene: TRBJ2-7
V gene: TRBV19

CDR3 protein: ASSLSGSYNEQF
J gene: TRBJ2-1
V gene: TRBV5-1

CDR3 protein: SGGTLEQF
J gene: TRBJ2-1
V gene: TRBV29-1

CDR3 protein: ASSYEGVLTEAF
J gene: TRBJ1-1
V gene: TRBV6-5

CDR3 protein: ASSIGTSGRGNIQY
J gene: TRBJ2-4
V gene: TRBV19

CDR3 protein: ASSPWDSQKLF
J gene: TRBJ1-4
V gene: TRBV27

CDR3 protein: VTQGANYGYT
J gene: TRBJ1-2
V gene: TRBV19

CDR3 protein: ASSKNGQGLGTEAF
J gene: TRBJ1-1
V gene: TRBV19

CDR3 protein: ASSLRQTLTEAF
J gene: TRBJ1-1
V gene: TRBV7-2

CDR3 protein: ASSDRGIGYT
J gene: TRBJ1-2
V gene: TRBV2

CDR3 protein: ASSSSGNTEAF
J gene: TRBJ1-1
V gene: TRBV7-2

CDR3 protein: ASTIGGGSGNTIY
J gene: TRBJ1-3
V gene: TRBV19

CDR3 protein: ASSLGGVGRTNEKLF
J gene: TRBJ1-4
V gene: TRBV7-6

CDR3 protein: ASSPRRGGRADTQY
J gene: TRBJ2-3
V gene: TRBV18

CDR3 protein: AISPGQGIDEQY
J gene: TRBJ2-7
V gene: TRBV10-3

CDR3 protein: ASRSSNQPQH
J gene: TRBJ1-5
V gene: TRBV28

CDR3 protein: ATSKGTAYYEAF
J gene: TRBJ1-1
V gene: TRBV15

CDR3 protein: ASSLQWDEQY
J gene: TRBJ2-7
V gene: TRBV14

CDR3 protein: ASRTEDYGYT
J gene: TRBJ1-2
V gene: TRBV6-5

CDR3 protein: AISDRVNYGYT
J gene: TRBJ1-2
V gene: TRBV10-3

CDR3 protein: ASSGQVFVSSGANVLT
J gene: TRBJ2-6
V gene: TRBV5-4

CDR3 protein: ASSEWGGRKTQY
J gene: TRBJ2-5
V gene: TRBV25-1

CDR3 protein: ASSPHRDNQPQH
J gene: TRBJ1-5
V gene: TRBV19

CDR3 protein: ASSPGSQGEKLF
J gene: TRBJ1-4
V gene: TRBV5-1

CDR3 protein: SGTRGDTQY
J gene: TRBJ2-3
V gene: TRBV20-1

CDR3 protein: ASLRQGDNYGYT
J gene: TRBJ1-2
V gene: TRBV2

CDR3 protein: SAREGREQY
J gene: TRBJ2-7
V gene: TRBV20-1

CDR3 protein: ASSLFGSQDGYT
J gene: TRBJ1-2
V gene: TRBV4-3

CDR3 protein: ASSLPQWGGQNTEAF
J gene: TRBJ1-1
V gene: TRBV7-8

CDR3 protein: ASDRGKDTEAF
J gene: TRBJ1-1
V gene: TRBV30

CDR3 protein: ASSIDEGTKTYEQY
J gene: TRBJ2-7
V gene: TRBV19

CDR3 protein: AWTRGVSTDTQY
J gene: TRBJ2-3
V gene: TRBV30

CDR3 protein: ASSQKLAGMGTDTQY
J gene: TRBJ2-3
V gene: TRBV5-1

CDR3 protein: ASSSGAYNEQF
J gene: TRBJ2-1
V gene: TRBV5-6

CDR3 protein: ASSLGFARDTQY
J gene: TRBJ2-3
V gene: TRBV7-2